The sequence of this T cell receptor (beta chain) was determined in a study of blood T cells in healthy people across ages. The second PCR ran about 6 to 11 cycles with a sample-barcoded 5' primer and J-beta primers. One entry per CDR3 protein, called by TCRdb with MiXCR from the 5' RACE reads. The sample lists roughly 1,100,000 distinct CDR3 sequences, roughly a quarter occurring once. Of note for this clonotype: Its antigen is still unknown.

Points from the study as a whole: There were more naive CD4+ cells and higher diversity in long-lived donors than in aged donors.

CDR3 size: 17 residues. Germline V gene sequence: CDR1 SGDLS, CDR2 YYNGEE. The trim removed 4 bases at V and 1 base at J, leaving 9 bases unmatched. This sample was shared with a second study, whose subject was T cells of mothers and their children. According to that study: Donation came from three healthy Caucasian mothers together with their six children.

The source of this sequence is a girl aged 2-10 years in good health. The chain uses TRBV9 and TRBJ2-2; 8 nucleotides agree with TRBD2. The specimen was blood. CDR3 sequence reads: CASSSSSGLLNTGELFF. The DNA for the CDR3 is TGTGCCAGCAGCTCCTCTAGCGGGCTCTTGAACACCGGGGAGCTGTTTTTT.